Sequencing of this TCR beta chain was carried out in a study of T cells in Graves' hyperthyroidism and ophthalmopathy. Exclusion of a patient resulted from uncontrolled infection, other autoimmune disease, pregnancy or lactation. This clonotype was detected ten times or more. Its antigen is still unknown. Amplified TCR beta CDR3 regions came from RNA transcripts. First-round RT-PCR with HTBI primers amplified the TCR CDR3 region. TCRdb re-called the multiplex PCR reads with MiXCR, one entry per CDR3 protein. The profile shows about 600,000 distinct CDR3 sequences, approximately 15% of them singletons. Study results and limitations: Ophthalmopathy was separated from stable hyperthyroidism by a 13 V-J model.

What was sequenced was blood. The clonotype originates from a young woman with Graves' ophthalmopathy.

CDR3 loop: CASTGGNSYEQYF. The CDR3, as DNA: TGTGCCAGCACCGGCGGCAACTCCTACGAGCAGTACTTC. The chain links TRBV28 to TRBJ2-7; D not certain. Germline lookup yields CDR1 MDHEN and CDR2 SYDVKM. The germline V and J ends were trimmed by 7 bases and 0 bases, with 10 bases remaining between them. CDR3 length: 13 amino acids.